One T cell receptor (beta chain) is described in this entry. Its specificity is not known. The data were obtained in a study of tumor-infiltrating lymphocytes in primary liver carcinoma. Study information: Surgical resection was used to treat these primary liver carcinoma patients.

Both blood RNA, taken from unsorted whole blood, and germline DNA were extracted. Before the surgical procedure, around 4 milliliters of peripheral blood were collected. The CDR3 length is 12 residues. V was trimmed by 6 bases and J by 1 base, leaving 3 bases between them. CDR1 and CDR2 from the germline V gene are MDHEN and SYDVKM. Points from the study as a whole: Because the samples were bulk unsorted, the study did not compare CD4+ and CD8+ repertoires. Blood had a significantly lower top-250-clone fraction than tumors did (p = 0.039).

The investigators made TCR beta cDNA from 500 ng total RNA, using a constant-region primer. Three-round nested multiplex PCR performed with slightly modified ARM-PCR produced the TCR beta libraries. Use of TRBV1-TRBV30 forward primers with a C-beta reverse primer characterized the first two PCR rounds, which lasted 10 cycles each. TCRdb processed the multiplex PCR reads anew with MiXCR; each CDR3 protein has one entry. Of about 200,000 distinct CDR3 sequences detected, around three fifths appear once; the ten largest clones hold roughly 6.4%. The chain combines TRBV28 with TRBJ2-2; D gene unclear. The material sequenced was peripheral blood. The TCR comes from a woman aged 55-70 years with primary liver carcinoma and hepatitis B virus infection. DNA for the CDR3: TGTGCCAGCAGCCGGAACACCGGGGAGCTGTTTTTT. Translation gives CASSRNTGELFF.